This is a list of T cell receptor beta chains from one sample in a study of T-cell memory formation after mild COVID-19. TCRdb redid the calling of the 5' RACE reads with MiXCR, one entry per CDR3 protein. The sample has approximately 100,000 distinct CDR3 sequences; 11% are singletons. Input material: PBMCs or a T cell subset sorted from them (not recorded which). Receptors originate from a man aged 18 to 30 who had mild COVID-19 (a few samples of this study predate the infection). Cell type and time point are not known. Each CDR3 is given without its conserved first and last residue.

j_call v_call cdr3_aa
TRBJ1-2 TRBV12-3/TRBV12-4 ASSLDSSYGYT
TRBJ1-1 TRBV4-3 ASSHDRGTGTEAF
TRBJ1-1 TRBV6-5 ASSLGTATF
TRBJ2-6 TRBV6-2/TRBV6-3 ASSYFISGANVLT
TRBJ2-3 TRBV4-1 ASSQWQGTDTQY
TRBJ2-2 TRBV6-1 ASSSWGWGTGELF
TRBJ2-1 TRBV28 ASSYHEQF
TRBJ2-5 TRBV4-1 ASSPAPDRTQETQY
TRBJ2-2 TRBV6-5 ASSYGNEYAGELF
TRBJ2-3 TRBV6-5 ASSQDGPLLDTQY
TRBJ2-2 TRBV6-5 ASSYATGPGELF
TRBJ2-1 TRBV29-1 SVEETGYNEQF
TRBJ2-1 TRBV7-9 ASSLGSPSSYNEQF
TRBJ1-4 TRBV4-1 ASSQERKLGEKLF
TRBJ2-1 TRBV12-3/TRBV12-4 ASSPSSGGHNEQF
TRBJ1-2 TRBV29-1 SVEGPGGGYGYT
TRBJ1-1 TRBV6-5 ASRSGRGAIEAF
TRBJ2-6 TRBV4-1 ASSQEGMGISTGANVLT
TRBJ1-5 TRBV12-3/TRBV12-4 ASGGGPNQPQH
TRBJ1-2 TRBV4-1 ASSPRGRDEDGYT
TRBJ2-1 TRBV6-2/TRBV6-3 ASSYVPGRGRRDEQF
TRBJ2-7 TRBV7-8 ASSLANRAYEQY
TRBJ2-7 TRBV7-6 ASSFGEADAGYEQY
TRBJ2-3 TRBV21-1 ASGRGAPSTDTQY
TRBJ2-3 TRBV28 ASSLMGDTQY
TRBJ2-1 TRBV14 ASSQPTTGYNEQF
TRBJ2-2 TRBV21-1 ASKGGDTGELF
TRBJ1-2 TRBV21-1 ASSNKEGYGYT
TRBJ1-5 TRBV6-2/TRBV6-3 ASSLVRNQPQH
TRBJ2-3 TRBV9 ASSVVGLADTQY
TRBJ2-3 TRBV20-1 SARIREIISTDTQY
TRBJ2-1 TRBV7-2 ASSLWLAGGYNEQF
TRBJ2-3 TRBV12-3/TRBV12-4 ASSLVPSGTSTDTQY
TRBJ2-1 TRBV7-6 ASSPVGGGGSF
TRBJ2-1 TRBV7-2 ASSSEDRALYNEQF
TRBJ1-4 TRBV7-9 ASGGAVTTFDEKLF
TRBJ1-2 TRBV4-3 ASSQGGGYGYT
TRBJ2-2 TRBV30 AWSVGSVNTGELF
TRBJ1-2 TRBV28 ASSLGTGTAGYT
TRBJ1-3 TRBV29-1 SVRSSGNTIY
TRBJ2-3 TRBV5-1 ASKSDTQY